Below, 6 T cell receptor beta chains from the same sample are listed, as sequenced in a study of T-cell memory formation after mild COVID-19. TCRdb re-called the 5' RACE reads through MiXCR, storing one row per CDR3 protein. The sample has around 140,000 distinct CDR3 sequences, under 30% seen once. Sequences were obtained from PBMCs or a T cell subset sorted from them (not recorded which). All receptors derive from an adult woman who had mild COVID-19 (a few samples of this study predate the infection). Cell type and time point are not known.

This clonotype was seen more than once but under ten times. The chain carries TRBV4-1 and TRBJ1-6; TRBD1 matches at 7 bases. V trimming: 0 bases; J trimming: 13 bases; junction bases outside the gene matches: 12. Germline CDR1 is MGHRA and CDR2 is YSYEKL. CDR3 length: 16 amino acids. The CDR3 reads CASSQDVGDSPTPLHF. For the CDR3, the DNA is TGCGCCAGCAGCCAAGATGTAGGGGACAGCCCCACCCCCCTCCACTTT.

This chain connects TRBV10-3 to TRBJ1-6; D not certain. V shed 4 bases and J shed 6 bases, with 7 bases lying between them. Germline CDR1 ENHRY, CDR2 SYGVKD. The CDR3 length is 13 residues. This CDR3 reads CAISAGINSPLHF. The CDR3, as DNA: TGTGCCATCAGTGCCGGAATTAATTCACCCCTCCACTTT.

The chain has TRBV5-1 and TRBJ2-2; no clear D gene. CDR3 length: 16 residues. With 0 bases removed from V and 3 bases from J, the gap between germline ends came to 12 bases. Germline V gene lookup returns CDR1 SGHRS and CDR2 YFSETQ. The CDR3 DNA reads as TGCGCCAGCAGCTTGGCGGTTGGAGCCTACACCGGGGAGCTGTTTTTT. Protein sequence: CASSLAVGAYTGELFF.

The V call is TRBV10-3, the J call TRBJ2-1; D is possibly TRBD2 (5 bases). The V gene lost 3 bases and the J gene lost 8 bases, with 17 bases spanning the gap. The CDR3 covers 15 residues. In germline, CDR1 is ENHRY, CDR2 SYGVKD. CDR3 DNA: TGTGCCATCAGTGACCCACTAGTTTGGTTCCATGAGCAGTTCTTC. Its protein product is CAISDPLVWFHEQFF.

The gene calls are TRBV5-6 and TRBJ1-1, with D unresolved. Germline CDR1 reads SGHDT; CDR2 reads YYEEEE. Trimming left V 0 bases short and J 2 bases short, with 5 bases between. The CDR3 runs to 13 residues. CDR3 sequence: CASSLGTNTEAFF. In DNA form, the CDR3 reads TGTGCCAGCAGCTTGGGTACCAACACTGAAGCTTTCTTT.

This chain connects TRBV12-3 or TRBV12-4 to TRBJ2-7, with D perhaps matching TRBD2 (7 bases). Trimming removed 3 bases at V and 3 bases at J, with 12 bases between. The CDR3 spans 14 residues. CDR3: CASSLGGADYEQYF. As DNA, the CDR3 is TGTGCCAGCAGTTTGGGGGGGGCGGACTACGAGCAGTACTTC.